This TCR beta chain was recovered during a study of T cells of healthy individuals. Trimming removed 4 bases from V and 7 bases from J; junction bases left unmatched: 7. The V gene's germline CDR1 is SGHTA and CDR2 FQGNSA. This CDR3 contains 14 residues. TCRdb redid the calling of the 5' RACE reads with MiXCR, one entry per CDR3 protein. This table has tens of thousands of distinct CDR3 sequences, under 15% appearing once. This TCR came from a human donor in good health. The chain recombines TRBV7-2 with TRBJ1-2; 9 bases line up with TRBD1. CDR3: CASSSRQGDSGYTF. As DNA, the CDR3 is TGTGCCAGCAGCTCTAGACAGGGGGATTCTGGCTACACCTTC.